The entry that follows covers one TCR beta chain sequence. Samples were assayed with immunoSEQ v3.0 at survey level. Clones were sequenced by immunoSEQ multiplex PCR, and TCRdb holds only the in-frame ones, with some missing. The sample shows 23,000 or so clones, under 90% of them seen only once. These data belong to a study of long-term antiretroviral therapy in people with HIV. Germline V gives CDR1 MNHEY, CDR2 SVGAGI. CDR3 length: 15 residues. V was cut by 6 bases and J by 0 bases, with 12 bases left in between. The J gene is TRBJ1-3, the V gene TRBV6-5; tentatively, D is TRBD1 (6 bases). The clonotype was recovered from a man aged 40-50 years with HIV. The sequences come from unsorted PBMCs, collected 0.1 years before starting antiretroviral therapy. CDR3 in amino acids: CASRPDRSSGNTIYF. DNA for the CDR3: TGTGCCAGCAGGCCCGACAGGAGCTCTGGAAACACCATATATTTT.